The rows below give T cell receptor beta chains drawn from one sample of a study of vaccination and CD4 T cells after COVID-19. These receptors' antigens are unknown. TCRdb called the PCR reads again in MiXCR, with one record for every CDR3 protein. This sample has approximately 18,000 distinct CDR3 sequences, with around three fifths found just once. The sequenced sample was CD4+ T cells from blood, cultured in vitro. These TCRs come from a human donor who had recovered from COVID-19. CDR3s include the opening cysteine and the closing phenylalanine or tryptophan. A D gene is named only where the DNA matches it firmly. The size entry is marked missing in some rows and otherwise reads once, few, many or a size class.

d_call	j_call	v_call	clone_size	cdr3_nt	cdr3_aa
TRBD1	TRBJ1-2	TRBV11-2	-	TGTGCCAGCAGCTTAGAGGCCGCCGGGACAGCAGGCTACACCTTC	CASSLEAAGTAGYTF
TRBD1	TRBJ2-2	TRBV20-1	few	TGCAGTGCTAGACAGGGGGTCCCGAACACCGGGGAGCTGTTTTTT	CSARQGVPNTGELFF
-	TRBJ1-6	TRBV2	-	TGTGCCAGCAGCGTCGGGACGGCGAATTCACCCCTCCACTTT	CASSVGTANSPLHF
-	TRBJ1-1	TRBV20-1	once	TGCAGTGCTAGAGATTCGGGGATGAACACTGAAGCTTTCTTT	CSARDSGMNTEAFF
TRBD1	TRBJ2-2	TRBV2	-	TGTGCCAGCAGTGAACTTGTCGGGACAGGGGGCACCGGGGAGCTGTTTTTT	CASSELVGTGGTGELFF
-	TRBJ1-4	TRBV7-3	once	TGTGCCAGCAGCCCTCGGGCGGGGGTGGGAGAAAAACTGTTTTTT	CASSPRAGVGEKLFF
TRBD1	TRBJ1-2	TRBV7-9	-	TGTGCCAGCAGCTTACGGACAGGGGATGGCTACACCTTC	CASSLRTGDGYTF
-	TRBJ1-5	TRBV10-2	once	TGCGCCAGCAGTGGATTAGATCAGCCCCAGCATTTT	CASSGLDQPQHF
-	TRBJ1-5	TRBV30	few	TGTGCCTGGAGCCCGGGTCCGCCTCAGCCCCAGCATTTT	CAWSPGPPQPQHF
-	TRBJ1-2	TRBV10-1	few	TGCGCCAGCAGTCCGTCGGGGGGCAATGGCTACACCTTC	CASSPSGGNGYTF
-	TRBJ1-5	TRBV24-1	few	TGTGCCACCAGAGACAGAAGCAATCAGCCCCAGCATTTT	CATRDRSNQPQHF
-	TRBJ1-3	TRBV6-1	-	TGTGCCAGCAAGGGACTCGGGAACACCATATATTTT	CASKGLGNTIYF
-	TRBJ1-5	TRBV15	few	TGTGCCACCAGCAGAGATGGGTCTCCATATCAGCCCCAGCATTTT	CATSRDGSPYQPQHF
-	TRBJ1-1	TRBV7-2	-	TGTGCCAGCACTCAGGATACTGAAGCTTTCTTT	CASTQDTEAFF
-	TRBJ1-1	TRBV15	-	TGTGCCACCAGCAGAGTACGACAGATGACTGTTGAAGCTTTCTTT	CATSRVRQMTVEAFF
-	TRBJ1-2	TRBV20-1	few	TGCAGTGCTAGAGATCGAATAAGGGGTTTTCTCTATGGCTACACCTTC	CSARDRIRGFLYGYTF
-	TRBJ2-1	TRBV12-3/TRBV12-4	once	TGTGCCAGCAGAGTATCCAATGAGCAGTTCTTC	CASRVSNEQFF
TRBD1	TRBJ1-3	TRBV30	-	TGTGCCTGGAATCGGGACAGTGGAAACACCATATATTTT	CAWNRDSGNTIYF
TRBD1	TRBJ2-2	TRBV24-1	-	TGTGCCACCAGTGATACAGGGGTTCGGTCCAACACCGGGGAGCTGTTTTTT	CATSDTGVRSNTGELFF
-	TRBJ1-5	TRBV27	few	TGTGCCAGCAGTTTATCGGGTGGTGCTCAGCCCCAGCATTTT	CASSLSGGAQPQHF
-	TRBJ1-1	TRBV25-1	-	TGTGCCAGCACCGGGGGGACTGAAGCTTTCTTT	CASTGGTEAFF
-	TRBJ1-1	TRBV20-1	-	TGCAGTGCCCCGGGGTTAGAGACTGAAGCTTTCTTT	CSAPGLETEAFF
TRBD1	TRBJ2-3	TRBV5-1	-	TGCGCCAGCAGCACGGGACAGGGAGGAGATACGCAGTATTTT	CASSTGQGGDTQYF
-	TRBJ2-7	TRBV7-2	-	TGTGCCAGCAGCTCGAGGGCGAGCTCCTACGAGCAGTACTTC	CASSSRASSYEQYF
-	TRBJ1-1	TRBV6-5	few	TGTGCCAGCAGTTACTACGCGAGGAGAGAGACTGAAGCTTTCTTT	CASSYYARRETEAFF
TRBD2	TRBJ2-7	TRBV11-3	-	TGTGCCAGCAGTCCCGGGGAGGGGATCTACGAGCAGTACTTC	CASSPGEGIYEQYF
-	TRBJ2-7	TRBV21-1	-	TGTGCCAGCAGCAAATCGGGGACAGGAGACTCCTACGAGCAGTACTTC	CASSKSGTGDSYEQYF
-	TRBJ1-5	TRBV28	once	TGTGCCAGCAGTTTATTACCGGATAGCAATCAGCCCCAGCATTTT	CASSLLPDSNQPQHF
TRBD2	TRBJ2-3	TRBV7-9	-	TGTGCCAGCAGCCAAACCGGGACTAGCGGGTACACAGATACGCAGTATTTT	CASSQTGTSGYTDTQYF
-	TRBJ2-2	TRBV20-1	-	TGCAGTGCTAGAGTTATGGCCGGGGAGCTGTTTTTT	CSARVMAGELFF
-	TRBJ2-2	TRBV12-3/TRBV12-4	-	TGTGCCAGCAGTTTGGGACAATTAGAAGCCGGGGAGCTGTTTTTT	CASSLGQLEAGELFF
-	TRBJ2-5	TRBV21-1	few	TGTGCCACCGAGGCAGGAGGCATAGAGACCCAGTACTTC	CATEAGGIETQYF
-	TRBJ2-3	TRBV19	-	TGTGCCAGTAGTAGCGGGGAGCGCACAGATACGCAGTATTTT	CASSSGERTDTQYF
TRBD2	TRBJ2-1	TRBV11-2	-	TGTGCCAGCAGCTTAGATCAGGGAGGGCACAATGGGCAGTTCTTC	CASSLDQGGHNGQFF
-	TRBJ1-4	TRBV28	-	TGTGCCAGCAGTTCGATACTTGCAACTAATGAAAAACTGTTTTTT	CASSSILATNEKLFF
-	TRBJ2-7	TRBV6-2/TRBV6-3	-	TGTGCCAGCAGTTACAGAGTAATGAGGACGCTTATTACCCCCTACGAGCAGTACTTC	CASSYRVMRTLITPYEQYF
TRBD1	TRBJ2-3	TRBV7-2	once	TGTGCCAGCAGCTTAGTATCACAGGGGCGGAATACGCAGTATTTT	CASSLVSQGRNTQYF
-	TRBJ1-2	TRBV24-1	-	TGTGCCACCAGTGACCCCAACTCGGAAAACTATGGCTACACCTTC	CATSDPNSENYGYTF
TRBD2	TRBJ2-7	TRBV7-2	once	TGTGCCAGCAGCCGAACCGGACTAGCGGGAGGGCCGTCAGAGCAGTACTTC	CASSRTGLAGGPSEQYF
-	TRBJ1-5	TRBV24-1	once	TGTGCCACCAGTGACAGCAGGGTCGGGCTTAATCAGCCCCAGCATTTT	CATSDSRVGLNQPQHF
-	TRBJ1-2	TRBV6-1	-	TGTGCCAGCAGTGACAGTGATAACTATGGCTACACCTTC	CASSDSDNYGYTF
-	TRBJ1-1	TRBV6-5	-	TGTGCCAGCAGTTACTTCCGACAGAGCATGAACACTGAAGCTTTCTTT	CASSYFRQSMNTEAFF
-	TRBJ1-5	TRBV27	-	TGTGCCAGCAGTTTAGGGACGGGGTATGGCAATCAGCCCCAGCATTTT	CASSLGTGYGNQPQHF
TRBD1	TRBJ2-7	TRBV20-1	-	TGCAGTGCTCCGGACAGGGCAACCTACGAGCAGTACTTC	CSAPDRATYEQYF
-	TRBJ2-5	TRBV6-1	few	TGTGCCAGCAGATTGGACAGCGTAAACCAAGAGACCCAGTACTTC	CASRLDSVNQETQYF
-	TRBJ1-1	TRBV2	-	TGTGCCAGCTGCATTGGCCCGATGAACACTGAAGCTTTCTTT	CASCIGPMNTEAFF
-	TRBJ1-1	TRBV27	medium-sized	TGTGCCAGCACCCCTCTTCGGGGGACTGAAGCTTTCTTT	CASTPLRGTEAFF
-	TRBJ2-3	TRBV6-1	-	TGTGCCAGCAGTGAATCGACGGATCACACAGATACGCAGTATTTT	CASSESTDHTDTQYF